This paragraph covers one T cell receptor beta chain sequence. Its antigen is as yet unknown. This specimen comes from a study of T cell responses to AZD1222 COVID-19 vaccine. Across the whole study: Second-dose schedules of about 4 or about 12 weeks were combined.

Germline lookup yields CDR1 SGHNT and CDR2 YENEEA. CDR3 size: 13 residues. Trimming removed 5 bases from V and 3 bases from J, with 10 bases in between. Study-level findings and limits: The number of AZD1222 recipients seropositive at baseline was only 5 to 7. Of spike-specific TCRs, nearly half reportedly target regions left unmutated in variants. The sample set comprised mostly white British donors with more females, and clonal diversity was possibly underestimated.

Profiled with immunoSEQ multiplex PCR; TCRdb holds only in-frame clones, not every one. The sample lists about 92,000 clones, approximately 90% occurring once. The specimen comprised peripheral blood, sampled on day 0 of AZD1222 vaccination. This chain connects TRBV11-3 to TRBJ2-5; D tentatively fits TRBD1 or TRBD2 (5 bases each). This TCR was sampled from an adult in good health. For the CDR3, the DNA is TGTGCCAGCAGCCGGGACGCAAAAGAGACCCAGTACTTC. Translation: CASSRDAKETQYF.